Below are 10 T cell receptor beta chains sequenced from a single sample in a study of CD8 T cells in Susac syndrome. An amount of RNA that ranged from roughly 0.5 to 1 ug was reverse transcribed with random hexamers. A single record per CDR3 protein comes from TCRdb applying MiXCR to the immunoSEQ multiplex PCR reads. The data show 75,000 to 100,000 distinct CDR3 sequences, roughly 93% seen once. The sequencing sample was made of CD8+ T cells from PBMCs. The receptor source for this set is a human donor in good health.

The genes are TRBV3-1 and TRBJ2-5, with D maybe TRBD2 (6 bases). The germline V and J ends were trimmed by 0 bases and 2 bases, with 10 bases remaining between them. The CDR3 runs 15 residues. The germline V gene encodes CDR1 LGHDT and CDR2 YNNKEL (reference sequence). The CDR3 bases are TGTGCCAGCAGCCAAGAGGCGGGGTCTCAAGAGACCCAGTACTTC. Amino acids: CASSQEAGSQETQYF.

V is TRBV2 and J is TRBJ1-1, with D possibly matching TRBD1 (5 bases). V lost 0 bases to trimming and J lost 6 bases, with 8 bases between them. CDR3 length: 13 residues. Germline CDR1 is SNHLY and CDR2 is FYNNEI. CDR3 sequence reads: CASSEARGAEAFF. The CDR3 DNA follows: TGTGCCAGCAGTGAAGCGCGGGGGGCTGAAGCTTTCTTT. Full variable domain (outside the CDR3, taken from reference TRBV2 and TRBJ1-1): EPEVTQTPSHQVTQMGQEVILRCVPISNHLYFYWYRQILGQKVEFLVSFYNNEISEKSEIFDDQFSVERPDGSNFTLKIRSTKLEDSAMYFCASSEARGAEAFFGQGTRLTVV.

The table lists this clonotype with a count of one. V is TRBV20-1 and J is TRBJ2-7, with D possibly being TRBD1 (6 bases). This CDR3 comprises 13 residues. CDR1 is DFQATT, CDR2 SNEGSKA, per germline (reference sequence). The V end was cut by 3 bases, the J end by 3 bases, with 12 bases between. CDR3 DNA: TGCAGTGCTAGGTGGACAGCCGACTACGAGCAGTACTTC. Translated: CSARWTADYEQYF.

The V and J genes are TRBV9 and TRBJ2-3, with 7 bases identical to TRBD2. Germline CDR1 and CDR2: SGDLS and YYNGEE. The CDR3 length is 15 residues. The V and J ends lost 0 bases and 2 bases, in that order; junction bases with no gene match: 3. The CDR3 is CASSVEGLNTDTQYF. CDR3 in DNA: TGTGCCAGCAGCGTAGAGGGACTAAACACAGATACGCAGTATTTT.

The CDR3 DNA is TGTGCCACCAGTCGGGAGAACCTTGACGAGCAGTACTTC. This translates into CATSRENLDEQYF. V is TRBV15 and J is TRBJ2-7, with D possibly matching TRBD2 (6 bases). Germline assignment: CDR1 LNHNV and CDR2 YYDKDF (reference sequence). Trimming took 6 bases from V and 5 from J, leaving 14 bases between them. The CDR3 consists of 13 residues.

The chain employs TRBV29-1 and TRBJ1-1; maybe TRBD1 (6 bases). The V end lost 5 bases, the J end lost 0 bases, and 25 bases lay between the germline ends. CDR1 and CDR2 from the germline V gene are SQVTM and ANQGSEA. The CDR3 is 18 amino acids. The CDR3 DNA reads TGCAGCGTTCAAAGGGTCGACAGAGGGGGGCCAGTGAACACTGAAGCTTTCTTT. Protein product: CSVQRVDRGGPVNTEAFF.

The J gene is TRBJ2-4, the V gene TRBV24-1, with TRBD1 as a possible D gene (5 bases). The CDR3 has 17 amino acids. Trimming removed 0 bases at V and 0 bases at J, with 11 bases between. Germline CDR1 KGHDR, CDR2 SFDVKD. The CDR3 sequence is CATSDLTGPRAKNIQYF. The DNA for the CDR3 is TGTGCCACCAGTGATTTGACAGGACCGCGAGCCAAAAACATTCAGTACTTC.

This chain links TRBV12-3 or TRBV12-4 with TRBJ2-1; tentatively, D is TRBD2 (5 bases). V lost 2 bases, J lost 4 bases, and 9 bases lay in between. The length of the CDR3 is 14 residues. CDR3 loop: CASSLTGFYNEQFF. In nucleotides, the CDR3 is TGTGCCAGCAGTTTAACGGGATTTTACAATGAGCAGTTCTTC.

This chain links TRBV4-1 with TRBJ2-7, with TRBD2 matching over 8 bases. V dropped 0 bases and J dropped 6; count of bases not matched to a gene: 13. The germline V gene encodes CDR1 MGHRA and CDR2 YSYEKL. The CDR3 extends over 17 amino acids. CDR3 coding DNA: TGCGCCAGCAGCCAAGAGGCCCTCGGGCGGGGGGTCGCCGAGCAGTACTTC. Its translation: CASSQEALGRGVAEQYF.

In this sample, this clonotype turned up once. The chain couples TRBV5-4 to TRBJ1-1, with D tentatively TRBD1 (5 bases). The CDR3 covers 12 residues. Germline V gene data show CDR1 as SGHNT and CDR2 as YYREEE (reference sequence). V lost 9 bases to trimming and J lost 5 bases, with 14 bases between them. CDR3 nucleotide sequence: TGTGCCATTCCGATCGGGGGGACTGAAGCTTTCTTT. Its protein product is CAIPIGGTEAFF.